The 27 T cell receptor beta chains below were found in one sample sequenced in a study of response to subunit inactivated influenza vaccine. TCRdb re-called the RT-PCR reads through MiXCR, storing one row per CDR3 protein. The sample lists some 640,000 distinct CDR3 sequences; around 14% were seen once. Sample: PBMCs from blood, taken about 14 days before vaccination. The receptors originated from a man between 45 and 60 years old who received an inactivated influenza vaccine.

This clonotype was seen more than once but under ten times. The rearrangement links TRBV20-1 to TRBJ1-6; D gene ambiguous. CDR1 and CDR2 (germline): DFQATT, SNEGSKA (reference sequence). The CDR3 has 13 residues. Trimming cost V 3 bases and J 7 bases, with 10 bases left between them. The CDR3 bases are TGCAGTGCTAGTCCGTTGTCGAATTCACCCCTCCACTTT. Protein sequence: CSASPLSNSPLHF.

This sequence joins TRBV25-1 and TRBJ1-5, with D perhaps matching TRBD1 (6 bases). There are 13 residues in the CDR3. Germline-derived CDR1 and CDR2 are MGHDK and SYGVNS. Trimming took 7 bases from V and 4 from J, leaving 11 bases between them. The CDR3: CASIGGGNQPQHF. As DNA, the CDR3 is TGTGCCAGCATAGGAGGGGGGAATCAGCCCCAGCATTTT.

The chain is built from TRBV6-2 or TRBV6-3 and TRBJ1-5; 8 nucleotides line up with TRBD1. Germline V lookup: CDR1 MNHEY, CDR2 SVGEGT. The CDR3 extends over 13 amino acids. The trim removed 8 bases at V and 1 base at J, leaving 1 base unmatched. The CDR3 DNA reads TGTGCCAGCCGGGACAGGAGCAATCAGCCCCAGCATTTT. Residues: CASRDRSNQPQHF.

With respect to this clonotype: One end of the junction fails to match germline, which may point to a read error. This chain links TRBV12-3 or TRBV12-4 with TRBJ2-5; tentative D call: TRBD1 (6 bases). The CDR3 is 15 amino acids. CDR3 sequence: CASSLLAGDQEAQYF. In DNA form, the CDR3 reads TGTGCCAGCAGTCTCCTCGCAGGGGATCAAGAGGCCCAGTACTTC.

This clonotype was seen more than once but under ten times. The chain is built from TRBV25-1 and TRBJ2-2, with no clear D. The length of the CDR3 is 15 residues. CDR1 is MGHDK, CDR2 SYGVNS, per germline. V gave up 5 bases and J gave up 0 bases, with 10 bases separating them. CDR3 sequence: CASSSTVANTGELFF. The CDR3 nucleotides are TGTGCCAGCAGTTCCACAGTGGCGAACACCGGGGAGCTGTTTTTT.

This clonotype was found a few times. CDR3 nucleotide sequence: TGTGCCAGCAGCTTGAGTTGGGAGCGTGAAAAACTGTTTTTT. It codes for CASSLSWEREKLFF. The chain combines TRBV5-6 with TRBJ1-4, with unresolved D. Trimming removed 1 base from V and 7 bases from J, with 11 bases in between. CDR1 is SGHDT, CDR2 YYEEEE, per germline. This CDR3 is built from 14 residues.

This clonotype occurred once. This rearrangement joins TRBV4-1 to TRBJ2-3, with TRBD2 matching over 10 bases. The length of the CDR3 is 17 residues. J was trimmed by 5 bases and V by 1 base; bases with no gene match: 9. The germline CDR1 and CDR2 sequences are MGHRA and YSYEKL. This CDR3 reads CASSQGPSGSGIDTQYF. The CDR3 DNA reads TGCGCCAGCAGCCAAGGGCCTAGCGGGAGTGGGATAGATACGCAGTATTTT.

There are a few counts of this clonotype. The rearrangement links TRBV4-1 to TRBJ1-5, with D uncertain. Trimming removed 0 bases at V and 6 bases at J, with 6 bases between. CDR3 length: 13 amino acids. CDR1 is MGHRA and CDR2 is YSYEKL in the germline V gene. The CDR3 loop is CASSQDSAQPQHF. Here the CDR3 DNA reads TGCGCCAGCAGCCAAGATAGTGCTCAGCCCCAGCATTTT.

This clonotype was seen a few times. V usage is TRBV4-2 and J usage is TRBJ1-2, with unresolved D. The CDR3 covers 15 residues. CDR1 and CDR2 from the germline V gene are LGHNA and YNFKEQ. The V end lost 8 bases, the J end lost 0 bases, and 16 bases lay between the germline ends. The CDR3 protein is CASASSGSPNYGYTF. Written as DNA, the CDR3 is TGTGCCAGCGCTAGCTCCGGCTCCCCTAACTATGGCTACACCTTC.

In this sample, this clonotype turned up a few times. The chain has TRBV7-2 and TRBJ2-2, with D perhaps matching TRBD2 (6 bases). The CDR3 contains 15 residues. Germline CDR1 SGHTA, CDR2 FQGNSA. Trimming shortened V by 5 bases and J by 6 bases, and 16 bases separated the two germline ends. CDR3 loop: CASSTPTRLPGELFF. CDR3 sequence (DNA): TGTGCCAGCAGCACCCCGACTAGATTGCCCGGGGAGCTGTTTTTT.

Concerning this clonotype itself: At one end the junction does not follow the germline gene, possibly because of a read error. V gene TRBV27 combines with J gene TRBJ2-5; D may be TRBD1 (6 bases). The CDR3 contains 15 residues. Germline V gene data show CDR1 as MNHEY and CDR2 as SMNVEV (reference sequence). The CDR3 nucleotides read TGTGCCAGCAGGGGGAACAGGGCCCTCCAAGAGAGCCAGTACTTC. Protein sequence: CASRGNRALQESQYF.

This rearrangement joins TRBV6-5 to TRBJ2-7; tentatively, D is TRBD1 (6 bases). Between the trimmed V and J ends, which lost 0 bases and 4 bases, there was a span of 10 bases. The CDR3 runs to 14 residues. Germline assignment: CDR1 MNHEY and CDR2 SVGAGI. The DNA for the CDR3 is TGTGCCAGCAGTTACTCGATAGGGACATACGAGCAGTACTTC. Translation gives CASSYSIGTYEQYF.

There are a few counts of this clonotype. V and J are TRBV30 and TRBJ2-5; weak D call: TRBD2 (5 bases). Germline V CDR1 and CDR2: GTSNPN, SVGIG (reference sequence). V gave up 7 bases and J gave up 1 base, with 10 bases separating them. The CDR3 contains 12 residues. This CDR3 is CAYSGGQETQYF. The DNA of the CDR3 is TGTGCCTACAGCGGAGGCCAAGAGACCCAGTACTTC.

This clonotype was observed many times. The chain joins TRBV24-1 to TRBJ2-1; possibly TRBD2 for D (5 bases). This CDR3 comprises 13 residues. Germline-derived CDR1 and CDR2 are KGHDR and SFDVKD. V lost 6 bases, J lost 2 bases, and 7 bases lay in between. The CDR3: CATSIGTYNEQFF. The CDR3 DNA reads as TGTGCCACCAGTATCGGGACCTACAATGAGCAGTTCTTC.

This clonotype turned up a few times. CDR3 residues: CASSQGTAAYEQYF. CDR3 DNA: TGTGCCAGCAGCCAGGGCACCGCAGCCTACGAGCAGTACTTC. The V call is TRBV3-1, the J call TRBJ2-7, with D hard to call. The V and J ends lost 3 bases and 2 bases respectively, with 11 bases between them. Germline CDR1 is LGHDT and CDR2 is YNNKEL (reference sequence). The CDR3 totals 14 residues.

This clonotype was seen more than once but under ten times. V usage is TRBV5-1 and J usage is TRBJ2-7, with D hard to call. The germline V gene has CDR1 SGHRS and CDR2 YFSETQ. The CDR3 spans 15 residues. V lost 0 bases, J lost 4 bases, and 14 bases lay in between. CDR3 nucleotide sequence: TGCGCCAGCAGCTTGGCCCGGCAGGACGAGTACGAGCAGTACTTC. It codes for CASSLARQDEYEQYF.

This clonotype was counted between two and nine times. The chain carries TRBV27 and TRBJ1-4; 7 bases match TRBD1. CDR3 size: 16 residues. J lost 3 bases, V lost 6 bases, and 10 bases had no gene match. From germline, CDR1 is MNHEY and CDR2 SMNVEV (reference sequence). CDR3 coding DNA: TGTGCCAGCAGCATCCGGGGACAGAGCTCTAATGAAAAACTGTTTTTT. Translated, it gives CASSIRGQSSNEKLFF.

This clonotype was observed at least ten times. The J gene is TRBJ2-1, the V gene TRBV7-9, with no clear D. Per germline, CDR1 SEHNR and CDR2 FQNEAQ (reference sequence). V lost 5 bases to trimming and J lost 0 bases, with 11 bases between them. The CDR3 consists of 15 residues. CDR3 bases: TGTGCCAGCAGCCTAACACAGAGCTCCTACAATGAGCAGTTCTTC. It codes for CASSLTQSSYNEQFF.

This clonotype was seen at least ten times. The CDR3 region is CAWSIQGNQPQHF. The DNA for the CDR3 is TGTGCCTGGAGTATCCAGGGGAATCAGCCCCAGCATTTT. The rearrangement joins TRBV30 to TRBJ1-5; D is perhaps TRBD1 (6 bases). CDR1 is GTSNPN and CDR2 is SVGIG in the germline V gene (reference sequence). The CDR3 loop spans 13 amino acids. Trimming cost V 2 bases and J 4 bases, with 9 bases left between them.

This clonotype was seen more than once but under ten times. The chain joins TRBV20-1 to TRBJ2-7; 7 bases match TRBD2. The CDR3 extends over 14 amino acids. Germline-derived CDR1 and CDR2 are DFQATT and SNEGSKA (reference sequence). V was pared by 6 bases and J by 4 bases, with 12 bases of the junction left unmatched. The CDR3 is CSATTGAGVYEQYF. As DNA, the CDR3 is TGCAGTGCCACCACCGGGGCGGGAGTTTACGAGCAGTACTTC.

V and J are TRBV4-1 and TRBJ2-3; D is undetermined. Per germline, CDR1 MGHRA and CDR2 YSYEKL. The CDR3 length is 13 residues. The V and J ends lost 5 bases and 0 bases respectively, with 6 bases between them. The CDR3 reads CASSKASTDTQYF. CDR3 bases: TGCGCCAGCAGCAAAGCCAGCACAGATACGCAGTATTTT.

A remark on this clonotype: One end of the junction varies from germline; a read error may be responsible. DNA of the CDR3: TGTGACAGCAGTTACAGGTGGGACAGGGGCCCAGATACGCAGTATTTT. Its protein product is CDSSYRWDRGPDTQYF. The chain uses TRBV6-5 and TRBJ2-3, with 10 bases fitting TRBD1. This CDR3 is built from 16 residues. Germline assignment: CDR1 MNHEY and CDR2 SVGAGI.

The chain employs TRBV3-1 and TRBJ2-2; 7 nucleotides line up with TRBD1. V trimming: 1 base; J trimming: 7 bases; junction bases outside the gene matches: 9. The germline gives CDR1 LGHDT, CDR2 YNNKEL (reference sequence). CDR3 length equals 16 residues. The CDR3 DNA reads as TGTGCCAGCAGCCAAGTCCTGGACAGGTTGAGCGGGGAGCTGTTTTTT. Translation: CASSQVLDRLSGELFF.

In regard to this clonotype: The germline gene is not matched at one end of the junction; a read error may be the cause. The rearrangement joins TRBV24-1 to TRBJ2-7; possibly TRBD2 for D (5 bases). CDR1 KGHDR and CDR2 SFDVKD come from the germline V gene. The CDR3 sequence is 12 residues long. The CDR3 DNA reads TGTACCACCAGTGATGAGGGCCAGAGGAGGTACTTC. Protein sequence: CTTSDEGQRRYF.

In its sample, this clonotype was seen a few times. V gene TRBV28 combines with J gene TRBJ2-1, with D tentatively TRBD1 (5 bases). Trimming took off 0 bases at V and 8 bases at J, with 11 bases between the two ends. CDR3 length: 14 residues. The germline V gene encodes CDR1 MDHEN and CDR2 SYDVKM. The CDR3 DNA sequence: TGTGCCAGCAGTTTATGGTCAGGGAAGTATGAGCAGTTCTTC. It yields the protein CASSLWSGKYEQFF. Full variable domain (outside the CDR3, taken from reference TRBV28 and TRBJ2-1): DVKVTQSSRYLVKRTGEKVFLECVQDMDHENMFWYRQDPGLGLRLIYFSYDVKMKEKGDIPEGYSVSREKKERFSLILESASTNQTSMYLCASSLWSGKYEQFFGPGTRLTVL.

The J gene is TRBJ2-7, the V gene TRBV6-5; D may be TRBD2 (6 bases). The CDR3 contains 14 residues. Trimming shortened V by 4 bases and J by 3 bases, and 13 bases separated the two germline ends. Germline V CDR1 and CDR2: MNHEY, SVGAGI. DNA for the CDR3: TGTGCCAGCAGTTCCCCCGGGGGAAACTACGAGCAGTACTTC. This codes for CASSSPGGNYEQYF.

This clonotype was observed a few times. This chain uses TRBV6-2 or TRBV6-3 with TRBJ2-1; 14 bases are shared with TRBD2. This CDR3 is built from 20 residues. Looked up from germline, CDR1 is MNHEY and CDR2 is SVGEGT. With V trimmed by 4 bases and J by 4 bases, 15 bases remained unmatched. DNA of the CDR3: TGTGCCAGCAGTTGGACTAGCGGGGGGTTTCAAGGGGAGAATTACAATGAGCAGTTCTTC. Residues: CASSWTSGGFQGENYNEQFF.